This T cell receptor (beta chain) was recorded in a study of blood T cell repertoires in COVID-19. About the research overall: Samples came from the United States, Italy and Spain, spanning acute and convalescent COVID-19. T cells, B-cell-depleted T cells, or PBMCs provided the cDNA or gDNA that served as material.

Between the trimmed V and J ends, which lost 1 base and 4 bases, there was a span of 10 bases. This CDR3 contains 13 residues. The germline gives CDR1 SQVTM, CDR2 ANQGSEA. Original processing methods: Estimated nucleated cell counts came from reference gene primer amplification. Sequenced by immunoSEQ multiplex PCR; TCRdb stores in-frame clones only, minus some. V and J calls and clone size are given by that table; D and trimming were obtained from the DNA. The sample holds about 98,000 clones; around 82% are singletons and the top ten take roughly a tenth. The chain recombines TRBV29-1 with TRBJ1-1, with a weak D call TRBD1 (5 bases). The source of this sequence is a man between 65 and 79 years old with active or convalescent COVID-19. Specimen: peripheral blood. The CDR3 sequence is CSVEGQGATEAFF. In nucleotides, the CDR3 is TGCAGCGTTGAAGGCCAGGGTGCCACTGAAGCTTTCTTT.